The clone carrying this T cell receptor (beta chain) was counted at least ten times. Sequencing was performed with immunoSEQ multiplex PCR; in TCRdb, only in-frame clones are kept and a portion is missing. The data contain approximately 260,000 clones, around four fifths of them singletons. From germline, CDR1 is SGHNT and CDR2 YYREEE (reference sequence). The CDR3 length is 15 residues. V lost 3 bases and J 8 bases, leaving 17 bases between the germline ends. This entry belongs to a study of blood T cell repertoires in COVID-19. The receptor's source is a man aged 55-75 years who had recovered from COVID-19. The material sequenced was peripheral blood. V and J are TRBV5-4 and TRBJ1-4; a weak D match, TRBD1 (5 bases). The CDR3 DNA sequence: TGTGCCAGCAGCTGGGGCGGATTGAGTGGGGAAAAACTGTTTTTT. Protein sequence: CASSWGGLSGEKLFF.